This T cell receptor (beta chain) was documented in a study of cytomegalovirus exposure and HLA in healthy donors. Germline loops: CDR1 SNHLY, CDR2 FYNNEI. The CDR3 contains 15 residues. Trimming left V 8 bases short and J 5 bases short, with 20 bases between. 60 Vbeta and 13 Jbeta primers were used in PCR. Clones were read by immunoSEQ multiplex PCR, and TCRdb kept only the in-frame ones, dropping some. The table includes some 200,000 clones, more than 65% detected once. This chain connects TRBV2 to TRBJ2-3, with D possibly being TRBD2 (6 bases). The sequencing input was PBMCs. The receptor comes from a man aged 18 to 29 in good health and CMV-seronegative. DNA for the CDR3: TGTGCCAGCGGGGAGGAGCGGGCTGGTGAAGATACGCAGTATTTT. Protein sequence: CASGEERAGEDTQYF.